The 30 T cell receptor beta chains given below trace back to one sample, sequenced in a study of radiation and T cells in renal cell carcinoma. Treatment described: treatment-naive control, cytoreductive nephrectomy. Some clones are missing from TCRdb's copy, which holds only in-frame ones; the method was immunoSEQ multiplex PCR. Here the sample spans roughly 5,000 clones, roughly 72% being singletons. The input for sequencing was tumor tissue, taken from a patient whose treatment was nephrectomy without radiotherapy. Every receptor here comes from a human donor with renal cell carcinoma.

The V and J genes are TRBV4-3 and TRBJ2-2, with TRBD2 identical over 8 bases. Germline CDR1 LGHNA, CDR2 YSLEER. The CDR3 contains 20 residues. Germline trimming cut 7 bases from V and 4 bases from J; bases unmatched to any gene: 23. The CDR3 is CASTPRPPRFPGGTTGELFF. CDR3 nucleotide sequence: TGCGCCAGCACTCCAAGGCCCCCACGTTTTCCGGGAGGGACCACCGGGGAGCTGTTTTTT.

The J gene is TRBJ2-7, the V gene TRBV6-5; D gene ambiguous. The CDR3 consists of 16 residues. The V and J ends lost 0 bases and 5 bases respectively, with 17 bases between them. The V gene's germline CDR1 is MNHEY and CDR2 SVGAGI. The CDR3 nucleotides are TGTGCCAGCAGTTACTCGAGTCCAAAAAGTCCCCACGAGCAGTACTTC. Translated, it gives CASSYSSPKSPHEQYF.

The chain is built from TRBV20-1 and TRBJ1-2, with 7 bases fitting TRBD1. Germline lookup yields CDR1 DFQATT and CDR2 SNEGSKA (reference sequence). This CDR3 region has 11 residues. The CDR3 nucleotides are TGCAGCGCCGGGACAGTCTATGGCTACACCTTC. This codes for CSAGTVYGYTF.

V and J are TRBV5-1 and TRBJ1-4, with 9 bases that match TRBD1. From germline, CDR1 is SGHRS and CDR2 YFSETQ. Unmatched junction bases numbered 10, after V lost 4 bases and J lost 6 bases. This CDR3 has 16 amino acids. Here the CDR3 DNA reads TGCGCCAGCAGCCCCCGGGGACAGGGCTTAGATGAAAAACTGTTTTTT. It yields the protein CASSPRGQGLDEKLFF.

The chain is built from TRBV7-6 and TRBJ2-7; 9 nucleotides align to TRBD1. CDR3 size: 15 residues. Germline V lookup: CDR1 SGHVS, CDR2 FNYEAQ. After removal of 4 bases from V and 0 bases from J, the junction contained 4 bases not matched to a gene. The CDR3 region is CASSSGQGNSYEQYF. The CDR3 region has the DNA TGTGCCAGCAGCTCTGGACAGGGGAACTCCTACGAGCAGTACTTC.

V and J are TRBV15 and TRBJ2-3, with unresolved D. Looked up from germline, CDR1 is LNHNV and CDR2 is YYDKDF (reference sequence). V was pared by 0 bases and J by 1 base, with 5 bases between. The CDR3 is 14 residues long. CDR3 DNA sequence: TGTGCCACCAGCAGAGACCGAGGCACAGATACGCAGTATTTT. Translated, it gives CATSRDRGTDTQYF.

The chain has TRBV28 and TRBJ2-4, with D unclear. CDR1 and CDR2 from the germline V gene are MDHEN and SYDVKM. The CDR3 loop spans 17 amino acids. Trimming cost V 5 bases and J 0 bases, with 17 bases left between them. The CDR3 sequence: CASSAPPGSLAKNIQYF. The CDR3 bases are TGTGCCAGCAGTGCCCCCCCGGGCAGCCTAGCCAAAAACATTCAGTACTTC.

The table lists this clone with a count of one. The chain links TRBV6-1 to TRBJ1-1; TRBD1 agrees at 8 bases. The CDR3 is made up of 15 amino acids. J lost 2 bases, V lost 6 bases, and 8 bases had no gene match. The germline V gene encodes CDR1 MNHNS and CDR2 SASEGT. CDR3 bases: TGTGCCAGCAGCCGTATGGGACAGGCTAACACTGAAGCTTTCTTT. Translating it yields CASSRMGQANTEAFF.

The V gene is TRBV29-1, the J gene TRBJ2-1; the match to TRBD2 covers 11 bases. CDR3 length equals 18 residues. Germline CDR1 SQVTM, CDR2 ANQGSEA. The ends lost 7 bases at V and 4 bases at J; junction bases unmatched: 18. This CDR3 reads CSASRLISGRANYNEQFF. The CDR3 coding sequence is TGCAGCGCCTCCAGATTGATTAGCGGGAGGGCCAATTACAATGAGCAGTTCTTC.

Written as DNA, the CDR3 is TGTGCCAGCTCACCAGGCGGGGCCAACGTCCTGACTTTC. It specifies CASSPGGANVLTF. The chain recombines TRBV18 with TRBJ2-6, with no clear D. Trimming shortened V by 2 bases and J by 4 bases, and 3 bases separated the two germline ends. Germline-derived CDR1 and CDR2 are KGHSH and LQKENI. The CDR3 is 13 residues long. Filled out from reference TRBV18 and TRBJ2-6, the complete variable domain reads NAGVMQNPRHLVRRRGQEARLRCSPMKGHSHVYWYRQLPEEGLKFMVYLQKENIIDESGMPKERFSAEFPKEGPSILRIQQVVRGDSAAYFCASSPGGANVLTFGAGSRLTVL.

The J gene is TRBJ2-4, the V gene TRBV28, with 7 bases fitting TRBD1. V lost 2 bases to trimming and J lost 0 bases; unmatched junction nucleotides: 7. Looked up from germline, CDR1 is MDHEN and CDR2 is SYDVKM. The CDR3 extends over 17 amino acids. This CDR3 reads CASSLQGVTKAKNIQYF. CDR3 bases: TGTGCCAGCAGTTTACAGGGGGTTACGAAAGCCAAAAACATTCAGTACTTC.

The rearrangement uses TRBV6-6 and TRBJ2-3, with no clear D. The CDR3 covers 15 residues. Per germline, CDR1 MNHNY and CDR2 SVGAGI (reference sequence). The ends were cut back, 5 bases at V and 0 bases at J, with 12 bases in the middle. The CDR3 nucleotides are TGTGCCAGCAGTCCGACGCTGAGGAGCACAGATACGCAGTATTTT. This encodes CASSPTLRSTDTQYF.

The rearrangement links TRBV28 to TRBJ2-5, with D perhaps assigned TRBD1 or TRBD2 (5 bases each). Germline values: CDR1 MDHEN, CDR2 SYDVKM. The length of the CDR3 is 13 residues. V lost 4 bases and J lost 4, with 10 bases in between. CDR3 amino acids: CASSSGDPETQYF. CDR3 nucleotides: TGTGCCAGCAGTTCCGGGGACCCAGAGACCCAGTACTTC. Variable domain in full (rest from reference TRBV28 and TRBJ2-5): DVKVTQSSRYLVKRTGEKVFLECVQDMDHENMFWYRQDPGLGLRLIYFSYDVKMKEKGDIPEGYSVSREKKERFSLILESASTNQTSMYLCASSSGDPETQYFGPGTRLLVL.

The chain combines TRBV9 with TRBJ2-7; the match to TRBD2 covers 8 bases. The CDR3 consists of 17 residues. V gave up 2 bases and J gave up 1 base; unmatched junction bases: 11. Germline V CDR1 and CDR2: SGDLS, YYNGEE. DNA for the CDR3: TGTGCCAGCAGCGTCCACTCGGTAGCGGGGCCTTCCTACGAGCAGTACTTC. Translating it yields CASSVHSVAGPSYEQYF.

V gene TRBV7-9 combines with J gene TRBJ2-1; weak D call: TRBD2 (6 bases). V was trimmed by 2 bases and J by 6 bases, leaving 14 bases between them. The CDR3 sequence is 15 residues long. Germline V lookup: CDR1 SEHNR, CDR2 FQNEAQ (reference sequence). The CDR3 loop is CASSLRGSERNEQFF. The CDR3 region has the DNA TGTGCCAGCAGCTTACGGGGGAGCGAACGCAATGAGCAGTTCTTC.

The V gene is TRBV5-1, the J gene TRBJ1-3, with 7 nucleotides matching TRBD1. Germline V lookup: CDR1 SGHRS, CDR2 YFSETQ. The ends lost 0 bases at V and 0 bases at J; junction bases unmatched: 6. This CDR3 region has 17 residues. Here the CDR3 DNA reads TGCGCCAGCAGCTTGGTAGGGCAGGGGGACTCTGGAAACACCATATATTTT. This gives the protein CASSLVGQGDSGNTIYF.

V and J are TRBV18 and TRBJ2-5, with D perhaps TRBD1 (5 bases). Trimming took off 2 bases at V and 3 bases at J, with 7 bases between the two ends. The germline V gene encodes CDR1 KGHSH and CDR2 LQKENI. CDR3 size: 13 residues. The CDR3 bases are TGTGCCAGCTCACCAGGGGCGGAAGAGACCCAGTACTTC. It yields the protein CASSPGAEETQYF.

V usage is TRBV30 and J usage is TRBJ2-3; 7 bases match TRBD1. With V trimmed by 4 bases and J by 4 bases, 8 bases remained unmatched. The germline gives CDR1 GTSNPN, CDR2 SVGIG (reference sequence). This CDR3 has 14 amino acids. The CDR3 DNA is TGTGCCTGGACCCCCGACAGGGTCTCAGATACGCAGTATTTT. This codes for CAWTPDRVSDTQYF.

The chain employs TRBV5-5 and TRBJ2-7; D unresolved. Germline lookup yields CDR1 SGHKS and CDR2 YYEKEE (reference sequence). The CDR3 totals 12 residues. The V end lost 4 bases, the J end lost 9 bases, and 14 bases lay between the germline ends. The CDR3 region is CASSADFRGQYF. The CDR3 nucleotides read TGTGCCAGCAGCGCCGATTTTCGAGGGCAGTACTTC.

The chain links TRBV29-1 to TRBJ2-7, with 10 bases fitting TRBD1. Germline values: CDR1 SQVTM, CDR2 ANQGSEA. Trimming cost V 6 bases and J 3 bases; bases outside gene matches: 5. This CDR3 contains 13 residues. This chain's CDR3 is CSVLRTGGYEQYF. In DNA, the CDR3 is TGCAGCGTCCTGAGGACAGGGGGCTACGAGCAGTACTTC.

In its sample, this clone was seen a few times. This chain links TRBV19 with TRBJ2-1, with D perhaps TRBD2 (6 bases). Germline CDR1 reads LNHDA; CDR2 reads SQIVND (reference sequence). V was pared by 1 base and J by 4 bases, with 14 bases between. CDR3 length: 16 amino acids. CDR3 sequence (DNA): TGTGCCAGTAGTATAGGCGGGCGGGGATGGTACAATGAGCAGTTCTTC. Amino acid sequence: CASSIGGRGWYNEQFF.

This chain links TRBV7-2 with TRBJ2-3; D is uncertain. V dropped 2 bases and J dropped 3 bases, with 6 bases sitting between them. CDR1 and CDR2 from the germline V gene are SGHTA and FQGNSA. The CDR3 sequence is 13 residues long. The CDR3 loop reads CASSLRRTDTQYF. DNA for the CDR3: TGTGCCAGCAGCTTAAGAAGGACAGATACGCAGTATTTT.

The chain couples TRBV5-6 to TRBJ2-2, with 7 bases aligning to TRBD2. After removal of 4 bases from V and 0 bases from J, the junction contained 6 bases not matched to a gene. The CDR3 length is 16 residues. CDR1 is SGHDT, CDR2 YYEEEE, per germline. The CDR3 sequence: CASSPVSGANTGELFF. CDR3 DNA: TGTGCCAGCAGCCCCGTAAGCGGGGCGAACACCGGGGAGCTGTTTTTT. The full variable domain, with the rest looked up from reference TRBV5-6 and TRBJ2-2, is DAGVTQSPTHLIKTRGQQVTLRCSPKSGHDTVSWYQQALGQGPQFIFQYYEEEERQRGNFPDRFSGHQFPNYSSELNVNALLLGDSALYLCASSPVSGANTGELFFGEGSRLTVL.

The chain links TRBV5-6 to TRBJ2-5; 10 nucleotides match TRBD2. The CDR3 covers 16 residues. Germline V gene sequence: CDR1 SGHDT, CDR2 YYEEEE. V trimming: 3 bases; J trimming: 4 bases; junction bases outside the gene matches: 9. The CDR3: CASSSLSGRMVETQYF. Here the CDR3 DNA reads TGTGCCAGCAGCTCACTTAGCGGGAGGATGGTAGAGACCCAGTACTTC.

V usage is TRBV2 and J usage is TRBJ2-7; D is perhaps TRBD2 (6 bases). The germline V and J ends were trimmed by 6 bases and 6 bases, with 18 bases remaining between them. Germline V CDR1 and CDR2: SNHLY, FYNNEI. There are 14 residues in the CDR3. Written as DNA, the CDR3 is TGTGCCAGCAGGCTTTGGAGGGGTAGAGGCGAGCAGTACTTC. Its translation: CASRLWRGRGEQYF. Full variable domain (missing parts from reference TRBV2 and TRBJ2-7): EPEVTQTPSHQVTQMGQEVILRCVPISNHLYFYWYRQILGQKVEFLVSFYNNEISEKSEIFDDQFSVERPDGSNFTLKIRSTKLEDSAMYFCASRLWRGRGEQYFGPGTRLTVT.

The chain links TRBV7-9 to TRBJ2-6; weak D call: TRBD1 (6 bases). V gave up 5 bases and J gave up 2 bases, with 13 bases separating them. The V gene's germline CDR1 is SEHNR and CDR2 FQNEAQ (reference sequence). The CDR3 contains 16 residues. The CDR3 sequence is CASSPAGGTGANVLTF. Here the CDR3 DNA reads TGTGCCAGCAGCCCTGCTGGGGGCACTGGGGCCAACGTCCTGACTTTC.

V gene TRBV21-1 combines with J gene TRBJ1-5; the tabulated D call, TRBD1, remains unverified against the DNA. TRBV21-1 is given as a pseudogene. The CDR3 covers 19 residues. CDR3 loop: CASSTEGARTDFSNQPQHF. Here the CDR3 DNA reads TGTGCCAGCAGCACAGAAGGGGCCCGGACAGACTTTAGCAATCAGCCCCAGCATTTT.

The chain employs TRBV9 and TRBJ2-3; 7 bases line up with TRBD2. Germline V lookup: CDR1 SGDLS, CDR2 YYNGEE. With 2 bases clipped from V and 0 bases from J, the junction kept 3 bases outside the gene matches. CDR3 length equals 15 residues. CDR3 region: CASSVFSGSTDTQYF. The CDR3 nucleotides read TGTGCCAGCAGCGTCTTTAGCGGGAGCACAGATACGCAGTATTTT.

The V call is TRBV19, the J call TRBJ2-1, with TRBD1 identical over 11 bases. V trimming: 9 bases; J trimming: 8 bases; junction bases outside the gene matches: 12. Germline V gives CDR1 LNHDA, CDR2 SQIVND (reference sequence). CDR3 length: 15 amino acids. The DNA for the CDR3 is TGTGCCAGCTACCCCTCCGGGACAGGGGGGGATGAGCAGTTCTTC. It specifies CASYPSGTGGDEQFF.

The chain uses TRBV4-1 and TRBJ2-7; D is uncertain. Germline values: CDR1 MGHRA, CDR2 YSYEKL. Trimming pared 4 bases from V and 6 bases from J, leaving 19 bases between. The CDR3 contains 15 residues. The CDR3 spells CASSLRAGYLGEQYF. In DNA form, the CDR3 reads TGCGCCAGCAGCCTCCGGGCTGGGTACCTGGGCGAGCAGTACTTC.